This TCR beta chain appears in the sequencing data of a study of CD8 T cells in ankylosing spondylitis. Study-level points and caveats: In ankylosing spondylitis blood, a motif of 7 to 9 highly homologous TCR beta variants appeared characteristic. Clones linked to disease were reported to show significant enrichment in matched ankylosing spondylitis synovial fluid. Past research had described some motif variants in reactive arthritis synovial fluid and blood.

In this sample, this clonotype turned up a few times. What it binds is unknown. Each CDR3 protein gets one entry after TCRdb re-called the 5' RACE reads with MiXCR. The table has approximately 240,000 distinct CDR3 sequences, 20% to 30% seen once. This CDR3 spans 17 amino acids. J gave up 0 bases and V 4 bases, and 6 bases lay outside the gene matches. CDR1 and CDR2 (germline): SQVTM, ANQGSEA. The clonotype comes from a male donor with ankylosing spondylitis or in good health (not recorded which). This rearrangement joins TRBV29-1 to TRBJ2-6; 10 positions match TRBD1. The source material was blood, either unsorted or a sorted T cell fraction (not recorded which). The CDR3 DNA is TGCAGCGTTGGCCGGGACAGGGGCCCCTCTGGGGCCAACGTCCTGACTTTC. Its translation: CSVGRDRGPSGANVLTF.